The following is a T cell receptor beta chain sequence with its context. The antigen remains unidentified. Every bit of the isolated RNA underwent reverse transcription, so sequencing read expressed TCRB transcripts. Profiling relied on immunoSEQ multiplex PCR, and the TCRdb table lists in-frame clones only, not all of them. Among 330,000 or so clones listed, 13% to 15% were seen once. V was clipped by 4 bases and J by 0 bases, with 9 bases between them. This CDR3 has 15 residues. Germline V gene sequence: CDR1 MNHEY, CDR2 SMNVEV (reference sequence). This sample is drawn from a study of beta chain features in type 1 diabetes. Regarding the study as a whole: The VDJ junctions of type 1 diabetes patients carried fewer insertions and more deletions.

V and J are TRBV27 and TRBJ1-4; no reliable D call. This receptor was identified in a man under 40 in good health. Sequencing was performed on central memory CD4+ T cells from blood. In DNA, the CDR3 is TGTGCCAGCAGTTCGGGAGAACCAACTAATGAAAAACTGTTTTTT. The encoded protein is CASSSGEPTNEKLFF. The variable domain in full, completed from reference TRBV27 and TRBJ1-4, reads EAQVTQNPRYLITVTGKKLTVTCSQNMNHEYMSWYRQDPGLGLRQIYYSMNVEVTDKGDVPEGYKVSRKEKRNFPLILESPSPNQTSLYFCASSSGEPTNEKLFFGSGTQLSVL.